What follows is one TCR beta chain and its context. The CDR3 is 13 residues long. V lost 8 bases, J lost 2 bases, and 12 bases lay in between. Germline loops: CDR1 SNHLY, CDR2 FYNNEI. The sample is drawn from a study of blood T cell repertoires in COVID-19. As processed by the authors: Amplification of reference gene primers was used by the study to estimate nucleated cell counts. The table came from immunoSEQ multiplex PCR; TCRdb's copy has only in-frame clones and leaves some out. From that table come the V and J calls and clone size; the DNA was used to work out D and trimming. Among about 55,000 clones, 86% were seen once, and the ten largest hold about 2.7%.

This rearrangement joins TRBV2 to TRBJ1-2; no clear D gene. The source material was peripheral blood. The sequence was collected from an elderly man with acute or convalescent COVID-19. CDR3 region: CASSRSENYGYTF. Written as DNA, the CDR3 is TGTGCCAGCTCCAGGTCAGAAAACTATGGCTACACCTTC.